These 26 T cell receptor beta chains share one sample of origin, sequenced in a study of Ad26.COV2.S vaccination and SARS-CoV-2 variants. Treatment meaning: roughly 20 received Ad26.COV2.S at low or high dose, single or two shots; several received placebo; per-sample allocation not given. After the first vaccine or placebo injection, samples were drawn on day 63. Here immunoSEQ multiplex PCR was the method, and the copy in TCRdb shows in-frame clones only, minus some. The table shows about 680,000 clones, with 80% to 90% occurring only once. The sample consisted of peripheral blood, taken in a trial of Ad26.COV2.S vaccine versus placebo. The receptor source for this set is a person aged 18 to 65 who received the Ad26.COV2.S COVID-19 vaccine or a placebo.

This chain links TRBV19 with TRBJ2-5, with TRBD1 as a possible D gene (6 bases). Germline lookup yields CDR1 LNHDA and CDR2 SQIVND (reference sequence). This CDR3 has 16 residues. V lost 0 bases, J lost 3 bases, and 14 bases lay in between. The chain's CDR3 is CASSIDRETGKETQYF. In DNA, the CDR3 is TGTGCCAGTAGTATAGATCGGGAAACAGGGAAAGAGACCCAGTACTTC.

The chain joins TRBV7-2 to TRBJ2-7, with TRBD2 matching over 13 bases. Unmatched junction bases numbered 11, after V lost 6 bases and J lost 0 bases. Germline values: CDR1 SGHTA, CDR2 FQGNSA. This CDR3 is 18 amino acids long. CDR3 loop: CASRQTSGRGVSSYEQYF. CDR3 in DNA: TGTGCCAGCAGGCAAACTAGCGGGAGGGGGGTTAGCTCCTACGAGCAGTACTTC.

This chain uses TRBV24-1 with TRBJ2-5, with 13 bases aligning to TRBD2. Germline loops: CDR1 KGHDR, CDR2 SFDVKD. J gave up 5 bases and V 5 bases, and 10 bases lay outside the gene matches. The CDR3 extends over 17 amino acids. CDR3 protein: CATSAGLAGVPWETQYF. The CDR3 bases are TGTGCCACCAGTGCCGGACTAGCGGGAGTGCCTTGGGAGACCCAGTACTTC.

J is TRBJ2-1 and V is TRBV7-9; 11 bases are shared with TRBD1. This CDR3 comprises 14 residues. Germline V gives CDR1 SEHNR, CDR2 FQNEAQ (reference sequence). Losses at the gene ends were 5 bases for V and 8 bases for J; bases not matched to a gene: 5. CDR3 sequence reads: CASSRGQGVDEQFF. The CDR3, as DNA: TGTGCCAGCAGCCGGGGACAGGGGGTGGATGAGCAGTTCTTC. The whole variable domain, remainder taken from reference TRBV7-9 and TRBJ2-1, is DTGVSQNPRHKITKRGQNVTFRCDPISEHNRLYWYRQTLGQGPEFLTYFQNEAQLEKSRLLSDRFSAERPKGSFSTLEIQRTEQGDSAMYLCASSRGQGVDEQFFGPGTRLTVL.

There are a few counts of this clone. The DNA for the CDR3 is TGTGCCTGGAGTGGCCGAGTCCGATATAATTCACCCCTCCACTTT. Its protein product is CAWSGRVRYNSPLHF. The gene calls are TRBV30 and TRBJ1-6; no definite D call. The V gene lost 1 base and the J gene lost 4 bases, with 11 bases spanning the gap. This CDR3 spans 15 amino acids. Germline V gene lookup returns CDR1 GTSNPN and CDR2 SVGIG (reference sequence).

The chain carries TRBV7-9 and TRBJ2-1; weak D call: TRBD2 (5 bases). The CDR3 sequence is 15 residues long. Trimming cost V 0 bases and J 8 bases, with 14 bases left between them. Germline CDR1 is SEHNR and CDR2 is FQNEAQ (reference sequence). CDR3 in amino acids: CASSLAQRSTDEQFF. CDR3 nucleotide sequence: TGTGCCAGCAGCTTAGCGCAGCGGAGCACGGATGAGCAGTTCTTC.

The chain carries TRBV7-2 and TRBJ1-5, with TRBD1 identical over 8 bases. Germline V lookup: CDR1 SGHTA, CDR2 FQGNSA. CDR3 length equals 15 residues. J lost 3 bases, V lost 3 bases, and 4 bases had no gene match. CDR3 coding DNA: TGTGCCAGCAGCTTGTGGACAGGGTCCAATCAGCCCCAGCATTTT. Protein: CASSLWTGSNQPQHF.

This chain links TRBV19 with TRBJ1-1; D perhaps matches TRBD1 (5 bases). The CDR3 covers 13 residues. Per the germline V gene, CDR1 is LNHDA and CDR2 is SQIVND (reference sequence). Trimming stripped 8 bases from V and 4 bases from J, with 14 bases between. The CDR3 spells CASGRGPFTEAFF. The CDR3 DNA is TGTGCCAGTGGAAGGGGACCGTTCACTGAAGCTTTCTTT.

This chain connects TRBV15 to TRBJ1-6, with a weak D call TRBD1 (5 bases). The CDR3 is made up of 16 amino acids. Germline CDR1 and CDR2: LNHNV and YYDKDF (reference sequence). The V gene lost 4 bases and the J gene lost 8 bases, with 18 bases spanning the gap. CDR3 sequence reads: CATSKSGGREDSPLHF. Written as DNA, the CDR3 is TGTGCCACCAGCAAGTCGGGCGGCAGGGAGGATTCACCCCTCCACTTT.

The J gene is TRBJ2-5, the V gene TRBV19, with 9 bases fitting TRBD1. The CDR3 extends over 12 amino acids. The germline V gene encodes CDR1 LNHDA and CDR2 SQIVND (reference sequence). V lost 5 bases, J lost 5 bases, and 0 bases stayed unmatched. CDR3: CASSGQGETQYF. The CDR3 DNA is TGTGCCAGTAGTGGACAGGGGGAGACCCAGTACTTC.

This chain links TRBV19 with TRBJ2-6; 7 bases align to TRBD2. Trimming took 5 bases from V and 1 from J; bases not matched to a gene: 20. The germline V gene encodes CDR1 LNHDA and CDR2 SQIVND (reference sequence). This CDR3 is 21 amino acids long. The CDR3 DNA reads TGTGCCAGTAGTCCCGACCTTGGGAGGGAACTGCAAATTTCTGGGGCCAACGTCCTGACTTTC. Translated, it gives CASSPDLGRELQISGANVLTF.

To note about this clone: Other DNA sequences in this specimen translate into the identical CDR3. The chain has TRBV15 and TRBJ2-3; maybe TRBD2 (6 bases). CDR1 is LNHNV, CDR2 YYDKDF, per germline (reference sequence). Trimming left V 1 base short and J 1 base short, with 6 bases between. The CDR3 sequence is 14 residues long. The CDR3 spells CATSRGEGTDTQYF. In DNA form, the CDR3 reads TGTGCCACCAGCAGAGGGGAGGGCACAGATACGCAGTATTTT.

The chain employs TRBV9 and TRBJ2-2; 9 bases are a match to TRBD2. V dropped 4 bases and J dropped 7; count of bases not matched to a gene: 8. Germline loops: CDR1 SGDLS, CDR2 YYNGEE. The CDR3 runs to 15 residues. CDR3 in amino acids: CASSKREARNGELFF. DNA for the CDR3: TGTGCCAGCAGCAAGCGGGAGGCGCGGAACGGGGAGCTGTTTTTT.

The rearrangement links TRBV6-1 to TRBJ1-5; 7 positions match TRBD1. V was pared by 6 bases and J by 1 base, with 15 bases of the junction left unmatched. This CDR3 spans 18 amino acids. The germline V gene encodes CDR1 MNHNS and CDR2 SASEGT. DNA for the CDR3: TGTGCCAGCAGCGAACGGGCAGGGGGGACGGGGAGCAATCAGCCCCAGCATTTT. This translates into CASSERAGGTGSNQPQHF.

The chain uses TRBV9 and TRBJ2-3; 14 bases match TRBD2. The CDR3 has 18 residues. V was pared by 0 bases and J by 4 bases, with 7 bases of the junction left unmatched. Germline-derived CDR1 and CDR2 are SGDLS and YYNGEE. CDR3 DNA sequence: TGTGCCAGCAGCGTAGAGCTTGGACTAGCGGGGGGACCAGATACGCAGTATTTT. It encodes CASSVELGLAGGPDTQYF.

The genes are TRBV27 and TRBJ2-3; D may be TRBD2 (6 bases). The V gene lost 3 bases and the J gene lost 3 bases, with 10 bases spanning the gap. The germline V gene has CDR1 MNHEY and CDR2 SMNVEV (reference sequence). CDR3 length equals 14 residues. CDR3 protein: CASSFGAGTDTQYF. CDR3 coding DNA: TGTGCCAGCAGTTTCGGGGCGGGAACAGATACGCAGTATTTT.

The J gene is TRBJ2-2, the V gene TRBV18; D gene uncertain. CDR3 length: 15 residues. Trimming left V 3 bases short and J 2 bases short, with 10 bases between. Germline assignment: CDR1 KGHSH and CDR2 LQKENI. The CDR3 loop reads CASSPSGLNTGELFF. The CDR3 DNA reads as TGTGCCAGCTCACCCTCAGGCCTCAACACCGGGGAGCTGTTTTTT.

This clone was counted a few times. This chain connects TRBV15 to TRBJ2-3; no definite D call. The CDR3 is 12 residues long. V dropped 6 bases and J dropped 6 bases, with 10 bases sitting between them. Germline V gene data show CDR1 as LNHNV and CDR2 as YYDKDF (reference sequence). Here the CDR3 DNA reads TGTGCCACCAGTCCGGCGGTGGATACGCAGTATTTT. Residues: CATSPAVDTQYF. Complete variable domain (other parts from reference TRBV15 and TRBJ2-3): DAMVIQNPRYQVTQFGKPVTLSCSQTLNHNVMYWYQQKSSQAPKLLFHYYDKDFNNEADTPDNFQSRRPNTSFCFLDIRSPGLGDTAMYLCATSPAVDTQYFGPGTRLTVL.

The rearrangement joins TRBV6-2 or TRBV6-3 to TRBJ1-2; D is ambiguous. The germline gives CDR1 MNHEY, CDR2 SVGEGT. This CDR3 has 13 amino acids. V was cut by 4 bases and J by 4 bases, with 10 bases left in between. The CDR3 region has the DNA TGTGCCAGCAGTTGGCCCAGAAGCTATGGCTACACCTTC. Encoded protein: CASSWPRSYGYTF.

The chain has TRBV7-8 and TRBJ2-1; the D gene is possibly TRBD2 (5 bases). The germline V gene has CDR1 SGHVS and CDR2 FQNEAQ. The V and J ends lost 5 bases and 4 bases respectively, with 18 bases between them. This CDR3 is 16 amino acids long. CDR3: CASSPTAPRVYNEQFF. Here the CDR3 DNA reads TGTGCCAGCAGCCCGACCGCGCCGAGGGTGTACAATGAGCAGTTCTTC.

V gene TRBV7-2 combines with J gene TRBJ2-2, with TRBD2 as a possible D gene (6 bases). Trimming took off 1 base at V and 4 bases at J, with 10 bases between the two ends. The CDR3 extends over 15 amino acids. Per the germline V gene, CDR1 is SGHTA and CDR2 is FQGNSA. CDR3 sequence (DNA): TGTGCCAGCAGCTTAGACGGGACTTCCACCGGGGAGCTGTTTTTT. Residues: CASSLDGTSTGELFF.

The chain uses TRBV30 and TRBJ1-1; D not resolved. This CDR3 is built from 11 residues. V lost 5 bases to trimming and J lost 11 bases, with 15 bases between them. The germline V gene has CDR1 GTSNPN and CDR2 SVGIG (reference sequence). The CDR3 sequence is CAWEGPGAAFF. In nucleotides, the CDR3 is TGTGCCTGGGAGGGCCCCGGAGCCGCTTTCTTT.

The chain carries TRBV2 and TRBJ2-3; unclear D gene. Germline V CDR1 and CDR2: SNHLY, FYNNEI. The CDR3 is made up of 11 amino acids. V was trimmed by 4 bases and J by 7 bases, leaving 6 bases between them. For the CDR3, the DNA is TGTGCCAGCAGTGTCCTTAATACGCAGTATTTT. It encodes CASSVLNTQYF.

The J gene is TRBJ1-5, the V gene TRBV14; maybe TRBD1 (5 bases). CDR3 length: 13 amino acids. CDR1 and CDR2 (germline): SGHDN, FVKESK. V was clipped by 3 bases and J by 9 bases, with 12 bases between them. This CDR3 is CASSQVLGGPQHF. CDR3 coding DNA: TGTGCCAGCAGCCAGGTCCTTGGGGGGCCCCAGCATTTT.

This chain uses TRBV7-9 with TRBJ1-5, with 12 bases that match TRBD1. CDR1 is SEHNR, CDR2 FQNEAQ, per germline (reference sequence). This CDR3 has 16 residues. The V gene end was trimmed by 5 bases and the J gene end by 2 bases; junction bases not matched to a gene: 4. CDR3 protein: CASSAGQGAGNQPQHF. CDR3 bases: TGTGCCAGCAGCGCGGGACAGGGGGCAGGCAATCAGCCCCAGCATTTT.

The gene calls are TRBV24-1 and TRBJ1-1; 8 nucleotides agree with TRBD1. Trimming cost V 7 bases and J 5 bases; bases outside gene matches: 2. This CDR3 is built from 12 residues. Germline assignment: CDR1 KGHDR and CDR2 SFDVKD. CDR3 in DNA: TGTGCCACCAGCTACAGGGGGACTGAAGCTTTCTTT. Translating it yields CATSYRGTEAFF.